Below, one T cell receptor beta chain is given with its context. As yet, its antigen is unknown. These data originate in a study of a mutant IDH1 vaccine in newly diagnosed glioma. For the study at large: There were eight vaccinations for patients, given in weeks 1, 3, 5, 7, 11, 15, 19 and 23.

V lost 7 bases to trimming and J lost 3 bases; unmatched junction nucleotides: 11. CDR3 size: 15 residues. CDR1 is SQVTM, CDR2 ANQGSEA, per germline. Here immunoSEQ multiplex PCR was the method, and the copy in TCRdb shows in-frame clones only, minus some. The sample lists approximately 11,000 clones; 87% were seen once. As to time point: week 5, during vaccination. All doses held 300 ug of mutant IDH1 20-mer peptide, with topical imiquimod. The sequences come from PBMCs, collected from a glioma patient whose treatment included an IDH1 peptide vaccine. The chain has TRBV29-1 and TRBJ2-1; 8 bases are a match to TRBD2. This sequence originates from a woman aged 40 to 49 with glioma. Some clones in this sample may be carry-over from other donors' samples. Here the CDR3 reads CSALLAETYYNEQFF. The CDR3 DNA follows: TGCAGCGCCTTACTAGCGGAGACTTACTACAATGAGCAGTTCTTC.